This T cell receptor beta chain was sequenced for a study of T cell responses to AZD1222 COVID-19 vaccine. The CDR3 has 12 residues. Germline CDR1 MNHEY, CDR2 SMNVEV (reference sequence). V was pared by 7 bases and J by 7 bases, with 11 bases between. This clone was counted between two and nine times. TCRdb keeps only in-frame clones here, not all; method: immunoSEQ multiplex PCR. Here the sample spans 70,000 to 95,000 clones, roughly 90% being singletons. This specimen was peripheral blood, taken on day 0 of AZD1222 vaccination. The receptor was derived from an adult in good health. The chain is built from TRBV27 and TRBJ2-1; D gene uncertain. The CDR3 DNA reads TGTGCCAGCAACCCCACGCGGAATGAGCAGTTCTTC. Encoded protein: CASNPTRNEQFF.